Each of the 6 T cell receptor beta chains below was sequenced from the same sample in a study of T-cell reconstitution after alpha-beta-depleted transplantation in children. For TCRbeta, the library was prepared with unique molecular identifiers. Via MiXCR, TCRdb re-called the PCR reads, giving one row per CDR3 protein. Here the sample spans around 140,000 distinct CDR3 sequences, about 9% being singletons. This material consisted of PBMCs, mostly from graft donor cells, taken 180 days after TCRalphabeta/CD19-depleted stem cell transplant. These TCRs come from a female patient aged 2-9 years who had a stem cell transplant for congenital amegakaryocytic thrombocytopenia, so the T cells may come from the graft donor.

V usage is TRBV20-1 and J usage is TRBJ2-6; TRBD2 agrees at 13 bases. Germline lookup yields CDR1 DFQATT and CDR2 SNEGSKA (reference sequence). With 2 bases clipped from V and 2 bases from J, the junction kept 6 bases outside the gene matches. The CDR3 totals 18 residues. CDR3 residues: CSARHSGTSGTGANVLTF. As DNA, the CDR3 is TGCAGTGCTAGACACTCCGGGACTAGCGGGACTGGGGCCAACGTCCTGACTTTC.

Ten or more counts support this clonotype. The gene calls are TRBV7-3 and TRBJ1-1; no firm D call. V dropped 2 bases and J dropped 5 bases, with 9 bases sitting between them. The germline V gene encodes CDR1 SGHTA and CDR2 FQGTGA. The CDR3 spans 13 residues. The DNA of the CDR3 is TGTGCCAGCAGCTTAGCGGGCGAGACTGAAGCTTTCTTT. The encoded protein is CASSLAGETEAFF.

The V call is TRBV20-1, the J call TRBJ2-2, with 7 nucleotides matching TRBD1. The CDR3 runs to 11 residues. Germline CDR1 DFQATT, CDR2 SNEGSKA (reference sequence). V lost 7 bases to trimming and J lost 6 bases; unmatched junction nucleotides: 2. The CDR3 sequence is CSVDRAGELFF. CDR3 nucleotides: TGCAGTGTTGACAGGGCCGGGGAGCTGTTTTTT.

This clonotype appeared a few times. The chain has TRBV11-2 and TRBJ2-3; 9 bases agree with TRBD2. Germline V gene sequence: CDR1 SGHAT, CDR2 FQNNGV. The CDR3 totals 14 residues. V was pared by 5 bases and J by 3 bases, with 3 bases of the junction left unmatched. The CDR3 DNA sequence: TGTGCCAGCAGCCTGAGCGGGAGGACAGATACGCAGTATTTT. Protein product: CASSLSGRTDTQYF.

This clonotype was recorded many times. V usage is TRBV20-1 and J usage is TRBJ1-2; D gene unclear. The V gene lost 1 base and the J gene lost 4 bases, with 7 bases spanning the gap. Looked up from germline, CDR1 is DFQATT and CDR2 is SNEGSKA (reference sequence). The CDR3 contains 12 residues. CDR3 nucleotide sequence: TGCAGTGCTAGAGTAGCGGCCTATGGCTACACCTTC. Translated: CSARVAAYGYTF.

This clonotype was seen many times. The rearrangement uses TRBV12-3 or TRBV12-4 and TRBJ1-1; D ambiguous. This CDR3 comprises 14 residues. V was trimmed by 7 bases and J by 6 bases, leaving 18 bases between them. Written as DNA, the CDR3 is TGTGCCAGCACCACACTCGGGGAGGCCGCTGAAGCTTTCTTT. It specifies CASTTLGEAAEAFF.